Shown below are 2 T cell receptor beta chains from a single sample sequenced in a study of T cell changes during pregnancy in multiple sclerosis (dated by TCRdb to about 2019). The library was obtained by the immunoSEQ multiplex PCR assay. Sourced from immuneACCESS, this table was stored by TCRdb with only in-frame sequences that have V and J called. A share of the clones is absent; for the studies checked, an unresolved V gene accounts for under half, and the remainder has no known explanation. The sample table records about 93,000 clones; over 80% of these occur just once. The biggest ten clones account for about 2% of the sample. The material was peripheral blood, obtained after pregnancy. The receptors shown here come from a female donor with multiple sclerosis, enrolled in a pregnancy study.

The chain employs TRBV18 and TRBJ1-2, with TRBD1 as a possible D gene (6 bases). This CDR3 has 19 residues. Germline lookup yields CDR1 KGHSH and CDR2 LQKENI. The V end lost 1 base, the J end lost 2 bases, and 23 bases lay between the germline ends. CDR3 in DNA: TGTGCCAGCTCACCACGGCGCGGGGGCCGGGGTAACGCAAACTATGGCTACACCTTC. Translated: CASSPRRGGRGNANYGYTF.

This clone was counted a single time. V gene TRBV18 combines with J gene TRBJ2-1; D perhaps matches TRBD2 (6 bases). V was shortened by 2 bases and J by 7 bases, with 12 bases between the two germline ends. Per germline, CDR1 KGHSH and CDR2 LQKENI. The CDR3 length is 14 residues. CDR3 region: CASSPFLTRNEQFF. The CDR3 region has the DNA TGTGCCAGCTCACCATTCTTGACTAGAAATGAGCAGTTCTTC.